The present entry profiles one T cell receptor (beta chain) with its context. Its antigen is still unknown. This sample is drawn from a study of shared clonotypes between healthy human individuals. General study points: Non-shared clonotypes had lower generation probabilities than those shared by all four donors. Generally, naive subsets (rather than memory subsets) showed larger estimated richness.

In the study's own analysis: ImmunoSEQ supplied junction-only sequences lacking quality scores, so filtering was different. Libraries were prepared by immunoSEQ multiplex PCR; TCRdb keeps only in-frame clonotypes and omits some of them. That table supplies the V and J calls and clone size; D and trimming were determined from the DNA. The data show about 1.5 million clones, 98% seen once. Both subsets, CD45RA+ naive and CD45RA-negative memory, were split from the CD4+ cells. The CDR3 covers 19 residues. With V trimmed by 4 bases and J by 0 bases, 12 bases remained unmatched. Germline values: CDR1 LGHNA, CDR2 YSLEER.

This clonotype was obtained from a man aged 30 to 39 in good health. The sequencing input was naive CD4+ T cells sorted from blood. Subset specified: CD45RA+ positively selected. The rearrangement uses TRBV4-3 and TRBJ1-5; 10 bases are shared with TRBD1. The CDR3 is CASSRLTPGQGYSNQPQHF. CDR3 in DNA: TGCGCCAGCAGCCGTTTAACCCCGGGACAGGGGTATAGCAATCAGCCCCAGCATTTT.